The source of this TCR beta chain is a study of shared clonotypes between healthy human individuals. As regards this clone: The antigen remains unidentified.

The study, taken as a whole, reports: An anticipated effect of sequencing depth on clonotype sharing among donors was recognized.

Healthy HIV-negative adults with no recent acute infections or vaccinations were recruited as donors. The deep-level immunoSEQ assay was used. The assay was immunoSEQ multiplex PCR, and TCRdb's table has in-frame clones only and misses some. This table has about 2.4 million clones, approximately 93% appearing once. CDR1 and CDR2 from the germline V gene are SGDLS and YYNGEE. With 2 bases clipped from V and 7 bases from J, the junction kept 6 bases outside the gene matches. The CDR3 is 16 amino acids. Sequenced: naive CD4+ T cells from PBMCs. Indicated subset: CD45RA+ positively selected. V and J are TRBV9 and TRBJ2-2; 12 bases are shared with TRBD2. The sequence was obtained from a man younger than 35 in good health. Some clones in this sample may be carry-over from other donors' samples. The CDR3 protein is CASSVSSGRVIGELFF. The CDR3 bases are TGTGCCAGCAGCGTCTCTAGCGGGAGGGTCATCGGGGAGCTGTTTTTT.